This TCR beta chain is drawn from a study of shared clonotypes between healthy human individuals. Overall study: Donors had three CD4 naive, three CD4 memory, two CD8 naive and one CD8 memory plate apiece.

CD4+ cells were split into CD45RA+ naive and CD45RA-negative memory subsets. This CDR3 spans 16 amino acids. The germline gives CDR1 GTSNPN, CDR2 SVGIG (reference sequence). V shed 0 bases, J shed 4 bases, and the junction held 10 bases outside the gene matches. Sequenced by immunoSEQ multiplex PCR; TCRdb stores in-frame clones only, minus some. In the table there are about a million clones, about 76% of which are singletons. This TCR came from a young man in good health. The sequenced sample was memory CD4+ T cells sorted from blood. Subset reported: CD45RA-negative fraction. This chain uses TRBV30 with TRBJ2-7, with 9 bases fitting TRBD1. The chain's CDR3 is CAWSVRWTGDFYEQYF. Written as DNA, the CDR3 is TGTGCCTGGAGTGTGAGGTGGACAGGGGATTTTTACGAGCAGTACTTC.